This TCR beta chain was documented in a study of T cell repertoires in cytomegalovirus infection. The wider study: Recently described HLA-C-restricted plus well-studied HLA-B-restricted CMV epitopes were used.

Study-level points and caveats: What dominated the ex vivo response were HLA-C-restricted CMV-specific TCR beta clonotypes. The cumulative frequency of public TCR beta families identified carriers of CMV plus the relevant HLA.

The V gene's germline CDR1 is SGHDN and CDR2 FVKESK. The CDR3 extends over 12 amino acids. V was pared by 4 bases and J by 9 bases, with 10 bases between. Points on this clonotype: Its target is not known.

MiXCR, applied by TCRdb to the reads, yields one record per CDR3 protein. The table includes about 900,000 distinct CDR3 sequences, about 33% detected once. The chain uses TRBV14 and TRBJ2-1; possible D gene TRBD2, 6 bases. This specimen consisted of cultured CD8+ T cells from PBMCs, obtained from culture after CMV antigen stimulation. The sequence came from a human donor in good health (CMV status not recorded). Some clones in this sample may be carry-over from other donors' samples. Here the CDR3 reads CASSPGLLEQFF. The CDR3 bases are TGTGCCAGCAGCCCCGGACTACTTGAGCAGTTCTTC.